This entry is about one T cell receptor beta chain. This specimen belongs to a study of prognosis after radiotherapy for stage I lung cancer. Study summary: In this cohort, every patient with non-small cell lung cancer was regarded as medically inoperable. Alongside stereotactic body radiotherapy, concurrent therapy was given to no patient.

The CDR3 has 16 residues. V shed 2 bases and J 4 bases; nucleotides not matched to a gene: 9. Looked up from germline, CDR1 is MNHEY and CDR2 is SVGAGI. Genomic DNA yielded TCR beta CDR3, amplified by two-round multiplex PCR. Round-one PCR had primers specific to each TRBV and TRBJ gene. Second-round PCR used universal primers. TCRdb re-called the multiplex PCR reads with MiXCR, one entry per CDR3 protein. Of 25,000 to 35,000 distinct CDR3 sequences listed, around 48% are singletons. This clonotype originated in a donor aged 50 or older with non-small cell lung cancer. This material consisted of PBMCs, taken before or after stereotactic body radiation therapy (not recorded which). The J gene is TRBJ2-7, the V gene TRBV6-5, with 9 bases lining up with TRBD1. The CDR3: CASSYTGTGSSYEQYF. The CDR3 bases are TGTGCCAGCAGTTACACCGGGACAGGGAGTTCTTACGAGCAGTACTTC.